This TCR beta chain comes out of a study of human CD8 memory T cell subsets. This clonotype is medium-sized by frequency. Antigen specificity is unknown. Scientists made TCR beta libraries using UMI-labeled 5' RACE. TCRdb reworked the 5' RACE reads into one entry per CDR3 protein, no DNA. The sample data list fewer than 11,000 distinct CDR3 sequences. Study conclusions and caveats: Whereas effector memory cells differed, stem-like memory and precursor exhausted T cells had comparably high diversity.

The TPEX subset meant dysfunctional early memory CD8+ cells, CCR7+ PD-1+ TIGIT+. CDR3 length: 15 amino acids. Germline lookup yields CDR1 SNHLY and CDR2 FYNNEI. This chain connects TRBV2 to TRBJ1-5; the D call of TRBD1 rests on TCRdb alone, since no DNA is present to check it. The sequence was obtained from a human donor in good health. Sample: CD8+ T cells from PBMCs. The CDR3 sequence: CASRETGFINQPQHF.